These 13 T cell receptor beta chains came from one sample sequenced in a study of T cell responses to AZD1222 COVID-19 vaccine. The repertoire was sequenced with immunoSEQ multiplex PCR; TCRdb's copy has only in-frame clones and lacks some. The sample holds around 180,000 clones, around 91% seen once. The sequences come from peripheral blood, collected on day 0 of AZD1222 vaccination. These receptors all stem from an adult in good health.

The rearrangement joins TRBV9 to TRBJ2-1; D perhaps matches TRBD2 (6 bases). Per the germline V gene, CDR1 is SGDLS and CDR2 is YYNGEE. V was shortened by 0 bases and J by 8 bases, with 12 bases between the two germline ends. The CDR3 length is 14 residues. CDR3 in DNA: TGTGCCAGCAGCGTAGGGGGGGTAGGCGATGAGCAGTTCTTC. Protein: CASSVGGVGDEQFF.

The chain joins TRBV5-6 to TRBJ1-5; no reliable D call. Germline CDR1 and CDR2: SGHDT and YYEEEE. V was pared by 5 bases and J by 0 bases, with 9 bases between. The CDR3 totals 14 residues. In DNA, the CDR3 is TGTGCCAGCAGGAGGACTTATAGCAATCAGCCCCAGCATTTT. As protein: CASRRTYSNQPQHF.

CDR3 coding DNA: TGTGCCAGCAGTGAAATCTTAGTCGGGCCCTCTGGAAACACCATATATTTT. Translating gives CASSEILVGPSGNTIYF. The rearrangement uses TRBV6-1 and TRBJ1-3; D is unclear. V was shortened by 2 bases and J by 0 bases, with 14 bases between the two germline ends. Germline CDR1 and CDR2: MNHNS and SASEGT. This CDR3 has 17 amino acids.

The chain uses TRBV27 and TRBJ2-1; 7 positions match TRBD1. V dropped 2 bases and J dropped 0; count of bases not matched to a gene: 4. The CDR3 covers 16 residues. The V gene's germline CDR1 is MNHEY and CDR2 SMNVEV (reference sequence). The chain's CDR3 is CASSLRGPSSYNEQFF. CDR3 sequence (DNA): TGTGCCAGCAGTTTAAGGGGGCCCAGCTCCTACAATGAGCAGTTCTTC.

This clone was observed once. The rearrangement links TRBV7-9 to TRBJ1-6; 8 positions agree with TRBD1. The V and J ends lost 0 bases and 7 bases, in that order; junction bases with no gene match: 5. Germline V CDR1 and CDR2: SEHNR, FQNEAQ (reference sequence). The CDR3 consists of 16 residues. CDR3 nucleotides: TGTGCCAGCAGCTTAGCATGGGGACAGGCAAATTCACCCCTCCACTTT. Translated, it gives CASSLAWGQANSPLHF.

J is TRBJ2-2 and V is TRBV6-5, with no clear D. The CDR3 sequence is 14 residues long. CDR1 is MNHEY and CDR2 is SVGAGI in the germline V gene. Trimming removed 0 bases from V and 6 bases from J, with 8 bases in between. CDR3 region: CASSYSRRPGELFF. CDR3 DNA sequence: TGTGCCAGCAGTTACTCACGGCGACCCGGGGAGCTGTTTTTT.

The genes are TRBV7-6 and TRBJ2-3, with 13 bases identical to TRBD2. The V gene's germline CDR1 is SGHVS and CDR2 FNYEAQ. This CDR3 spans 18 amino acids. The V and J ends lost 1 base and 0 bases, in that order; junction bases with no gene match: 4. Here the CDR3 DNA reads TGTGCCAGCAGCTTAGGGACTAGCGGGGGAACTAGCACAGATACGCAGTATTTT. This codes for CASSLGTSGGTSTDTQYF.

The chain is built from TRBV7-9 and TRBJ2-7, with D tentatively TRBD2 (5 bases). The CDR3 is made up of 13 amino acids. Deletions cut 2 bases from V and 2 bases from J, with 7 bases between. In germline, CDR1 is SEHNR, CDR2 FQNEAQ (reference sequence). The CDR3 DNA reads TGTGCCAGCAGCTTACCCGGGGCCTACGAGCAGTACGTC. Translation: CASSLPGAYEQYV.

The rearrangement links TRBV11-2 to TRBJ2-7; the D gene is possibly TRBD2 (6 bases). Per the germline V gene, CDR1 is SGHAT and CDR2 is FQNNGV. V gave up 0 bases and J gave up 6 bases, with 15 bases separating them. The CDR3 loop spans 15 amino acids. The chain's CDR3 is CASSLDPMRGLEQYF. CDR3 DNA: TGTGCCAGCAGCTTAGATCCGATGCGGGGCCTCGAGCAGTACTTC.

The chain links TRBV5-1 to TRBJ2-3, with D perhaps matching TRBD1 (5 bases). The CDR3 has 15 amino acids. CDR1 SGHRS and CDR2 YFSETQ come from the germline V gene. V lost 5 bases to trimming and J lost 2 bases, with 15 bases between them. The CDR3 sequence is CASRAQGVNTDTQYF. CDR3 DNA: TGCGCCAGCAGAGCCCAGGGTGTTAACACAGATACGCAGTATTTT.

This chain uses TRBV12-5 with TRBJ2-1, with 8 positions matching TRBD2. The length of the CDR3 is 15 residues. Germline CDR1 is LGHNT and CDR2 is FRNRAP. The trim removed 9 bases at V and 1 base at J, leaving 8 bases unmatched. The CDR3 is CASTSPGGSYNEQFF. The CDR3 DNA sequence: TGTGCTAGCACCTCGCCGGGGGGGTCCTACAATGAGCAGTTCTTC.

CDR3 loop: CASSLPGTLNYGYTF. CDR3 in DNA: TGTGCCAGCAGCTTACCCGGGACACTCAACTATGGCTACACCTTC. This chain uses TRBV7-2 with TRBJ1-2, with D possibly matching TRBD1 (6 bases). Deletions cut 2 bases from V and 2 bases from J, with 12 bases between. The CDR3 totals 15 residues. Germline V lookup: CDR1 SGHTA, CDR2 FQGNSA.

The rearrangement joins TRBV10-3 to TRBJ2-3; 12 bases map to TRBD2. Losses at the gene ends were 4 bases for V and 5 bases for J; bases not matched to a gene: 7. The CDR3 runs 16 residues. CDR1 is ENHRY and CDR2 is SYGVKD in the germline V gene. CDR3 sequence reads: CAISGPSGGAVDTQYF. In DNA, the CDR3 is TGTGCCATCAGTGGGCCTAGCGGGGGGGCAGTAGATACGCAGTATTTT.